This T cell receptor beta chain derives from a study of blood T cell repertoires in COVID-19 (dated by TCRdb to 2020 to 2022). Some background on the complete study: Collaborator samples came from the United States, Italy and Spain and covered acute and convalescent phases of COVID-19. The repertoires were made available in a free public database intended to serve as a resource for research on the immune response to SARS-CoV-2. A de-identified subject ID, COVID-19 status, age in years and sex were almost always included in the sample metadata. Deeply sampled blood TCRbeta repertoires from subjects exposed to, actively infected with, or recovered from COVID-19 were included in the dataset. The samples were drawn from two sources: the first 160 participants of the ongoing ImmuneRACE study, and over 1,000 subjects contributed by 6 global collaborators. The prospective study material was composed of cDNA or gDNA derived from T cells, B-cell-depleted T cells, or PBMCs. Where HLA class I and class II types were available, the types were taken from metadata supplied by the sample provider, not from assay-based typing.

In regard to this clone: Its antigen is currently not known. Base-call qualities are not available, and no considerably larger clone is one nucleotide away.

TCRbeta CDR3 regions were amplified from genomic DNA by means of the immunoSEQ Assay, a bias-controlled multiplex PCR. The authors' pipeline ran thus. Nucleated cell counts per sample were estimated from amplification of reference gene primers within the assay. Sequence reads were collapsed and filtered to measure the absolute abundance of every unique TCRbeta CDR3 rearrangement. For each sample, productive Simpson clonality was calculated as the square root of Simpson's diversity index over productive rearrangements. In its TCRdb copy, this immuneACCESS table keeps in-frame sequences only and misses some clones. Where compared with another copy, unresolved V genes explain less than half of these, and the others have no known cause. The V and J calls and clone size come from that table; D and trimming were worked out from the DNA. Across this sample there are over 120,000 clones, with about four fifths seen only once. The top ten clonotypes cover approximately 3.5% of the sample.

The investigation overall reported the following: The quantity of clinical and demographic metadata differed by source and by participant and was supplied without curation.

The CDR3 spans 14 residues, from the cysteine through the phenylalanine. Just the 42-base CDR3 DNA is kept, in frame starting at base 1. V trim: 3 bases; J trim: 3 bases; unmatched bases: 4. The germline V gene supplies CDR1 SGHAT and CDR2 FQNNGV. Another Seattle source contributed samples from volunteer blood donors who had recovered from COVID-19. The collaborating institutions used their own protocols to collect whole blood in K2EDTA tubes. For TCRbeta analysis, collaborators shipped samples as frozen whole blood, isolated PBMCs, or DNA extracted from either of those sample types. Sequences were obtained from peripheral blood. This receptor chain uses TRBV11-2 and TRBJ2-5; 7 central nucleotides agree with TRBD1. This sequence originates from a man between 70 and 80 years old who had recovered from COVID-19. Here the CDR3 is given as CASSLGTVKETQYF. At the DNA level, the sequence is TGTGCCAGCAGCTTGGGGACAGTGAAAGAGACCCAGTACTTC.